The 20 T cell receptor beta chains listed next were all sequenced from one sample in a study of response to subunit inactivated influenza vaccine. MiXCR, applied by TCRdb to the RT-PCR reads, yields one record per CDR3 protein. Of 590,000 or so distinct CDR3 sequences detected, 11% to 15% appear once; the ten largest clones hold 6.5% to 8%. The sequencing used PBMCs from blood, collected roughly 15 days before vaccination. The receptors come from a man aged 50-60 years who received an inactivated influenza vaccine.

This clonotype showed up just a few times. The V and J genes are TRBV4-2 and TRBJ2-1; possible D gene TRBD2, 5 bases. This CDR3 has 13 residues. V was cut by 1 base and J by 8 bases, with 9 bases left in between. The germline V gene has CDR1 LGHNA and CDR2 YNFKEQ. The CDR3 DNA reads as TGTGCCAGCAGCCAAGCGAGGGTCCATGAGCAGTTCTTC. Protein sequence: CASSQARVHEQFF.

This clonotype was seen a handful of times. The chain has TRBV6-1 and TRBJ2-3; 9 positions match TRBD1. CDR1 MNHNS and CDR2 SASEGT come from the germline V gene. J gave up 4 bases and V 5 bases, and 4 bases lay outside the gene matches. This CDR3 is built from 14 residues. The CDR3 DNA follows: TGTGCCAGCAGTCGGGACAGGGTTGCAGATACGCAGTATTTT. This codes for CASSRDRVADTQYF.

The chain carries TRBV6-1 and TRBJ1-4; 9 nucleotides align to TRBD1. Per germline, CDR1 MNHNS and CDR2 SASEGT. J lost 6 bases, V lost 3 bases, and 2 bases had no gene match. The CDR3 totals 14 residues. The CDR3 bases are TGTGCCAGCAGTGACAGGACAGGGGATGAAAAACTGTTTTTT. Translated, it gives CASSDRTGDEKLFF.

This chain joins TRBV5-1 and TRBJ2-7; tentatively, D is TRBD2 (5 bases). CDR3 size: 13 residues. V was cut by 1 base and J by 7 bases, with 12 bases left in between. The germline V gene encodes CDR1 SGHRS and CDR2 YFSETQ. Written as DNA, the CDR3 is TGCGCCAGCAGCTTGTTGGGGTCGGGGGAGCAGTACTTC. This translates into CASSLLGSGEQYF.

The chain employs TRBV5-1 and TRBJ1-6; 10 positions agree with TRBD1. Germline lookup yields CDR1 SGHRS and CDR2 YFSETQ. The trim removed 1 base at V and 6 bases at J, leaving 4 bases unmatched. This CDR3 spans 16 amino acids. The CDR3 bases are TGCGCCAGCAGCTTGCAGACAGGGGGCTTTAATTCACCCCTCCACTTT. It yields the protein CASSLQTGGFNSPLHF.

This clonotype has at least ten counts. The chain is built from TRBV24-1 and TRBJ2-1, with TRBD1 identical over 7 bases. CDR3 length: 16 amino acids. Germline trimming cut 2 bases from V and 7 bases from J; bases unmatched to any gene: 10. Germline values: CDR1 KGHDR, CDR2 SFDVKD. The CDR3 is CATSDYRDRDMNEQFF. As DNA, the CDR3 is TGTGCCACCAGTGATTACCGGGACAGAGACATGAATGAGCAGTTCTTC.

This clonotype was counted only a few times. The V call is TRBV15, the J call TRBJ2-7; 8 bases map to TRBD2. J was trimmed by 3 bases and V by 3 bases; bases with no gene match: 7. The CDR3 sequence is 15 residues long. The germline V gene encodes CDR1 LNHNV and CDR2 YYDKDF (reference sequence). The CDR3, as DNA: TGTGCCACCAGCAGGGAAAGGGGGACTAGCTACGAGCAGTACTTC. Translated: CATSRERGTSYEQYF.

This clonotype came up a few times. The chain recombines TRBV6-2 or TRBV6-3 with TRBJ1-6; D unresolved. Looked up from germline, CDR1 is MNHEY and CDR2 is SVGEGT. Trimming stripped 2 bases from V and 7 bases from J, with 12 bases between. This CDR3 has 15 residues. CDR3 bases: TGTGCCAGCAGTTACCATGTCGACGTCAATTCACCCCTCCACTTT. Translating it yields CASSYHVDVNSPLHF.

A few counts support this clonotype. The CDR3 bases are TGTGCCAGCAGCCCCCAAGGACGGACAGGTGTGAATGAGCAGTTCTTC. This gives the protein CASSPQGRTGVNEQFF. The J gene is TRBJ2-1, the V gene TRBV11-3, with 7 bases matching TRBD1. Losses at the gene ends were 5 bases for V and 7 bases for J; bases not matched to a gene: 14. The CDR3 consists of 16 residues. Germline values: CDR1 SGHNT, CDR2 YENEEA.

This clonotype showed up just a few times. The chain employs TRBV7-9 and TRBJ2-5; TRBD1 matches 9 bases. CDR1 and CDR2 from the germline V gene are SEHNR and FQNEAQ (reference sequence). The CDR3 is 15 residues long. Trimming cost V 5 bases and J 5 bases; bases outside gene matches: 9. CDR3 nucleotides: TGTGCCAGCAGCGCCGGGACAGGGCCGTTGGAGACCCAGTACTTC. This translates into CASSAGTGPLETQYF.

This clonotype was recorded a few times. At one end the junction does not follow the germline gene, possibly because of a read error. The gene calls are TRBV20-1 and TRBJ2-1; 11 bases fit TRBD2. CDR3 length: 11 residues. Per the germline V gene, CDR1 is DFQATT and CDR2 is SNEGSKA (reference sequence). Here the CDR3 DNA reads TGCAGTGCTAGGGCCCAGCTAGCGGGGGGTTGG. Its protein product is CSARAQLAGGW.

This clonotype appeared a few times. The junction departs from germline at one end; a sequencing error may be responsible. The chain has TRBV28 and TRBJ2-3; unclear D gene. CDR1 MDHEN and CDR2 SYDVKM come from the germline V gene. The CDR3 is made up of 14 amino acids. The CDR3 loop reads CASSLSPPIGYAVF. CDR3 nucleotides: TGTGCCAGCAGTTTGTCCCCCCCTATAGGATACGCAGTATTT.

This clonotype was observed a few times. V gene TRBV7-2 combines with J gene TRBJ2-5, with 11 bases identical to TRBD1. The CDR3 is 15 residues long. Unmatched junction bases numbered 3, after V lost 4 bases and J lost 2 bases. Germline values: CDR1 SGHTA, CDR2 FQGNSA. The CDR3 nucleotides are TGTGCCAGCAGCTGGGACAGGGGGGTACAAGAGACCCAGTACTTC. This codes for CASSWDRGVQETQYF. Full variable domain (rest looked up from reference TRBV7-2 and TRBJ2-5): GAGVSQSPSNKVTEKGKDVELRCDPISGHTALYWYRQSLGQGLEFLIYFQGNSAPDKSGLPSDRFSAERTGGSVSTLTIQRTQQEDSAVYLCASSWDRGVQETQYFGPGTRLLVL.

At least ten counts were recorded for this clonotype. This rearrangement joins TRBV5-1 to TRBJ2-1; unclear D gene. The V gene lost 0 bases and the J gene lost 0 bases, with 13 bases spanning the gap. This CDR3 has 17 amino acids. In germline, CDR1 is SGHRS, CDR2 YFSETQ. CDR3 nucleotide sequence: TGCGCCAGCAGCTTGGTTTCAGGTATGAGCTCCTACAATGAGCAGTTCTTC. Translating it yields CASSLVSGMSSYNEQFF.

Only a few counts were recorded for this clonotype. The chain combines TRBV7-2 with TRBJ2-2; weak D call: TRBD2 (6 bases). The CDR3 contains 15 residues. Trimming removed 1 base at V and 4 bases at J, with 10 bases between. Germline CDR1 SGHTA, CDR2 FQGNSA. For the CDR3, the DNA is TGTGCCAGCAGCTTAGTGTCCGGGGGCACCGGGGAGCTGTTTTTT. It translates to CASSLVSGGTGELFF.

The V and J genes are TRBV20-1 and TRBJ2-1; a weak D match, TRBD1 (5 bases). The V end was cut by 5 bases, the J end by 9 bases, with 11 bases between. The CDR3 extends over 11 amino acids. Germline CDR1 and CDR2: DFQATT and SNEGSKA (reference sequence). The CDR3, as DNA: TGCAGTGCTTACGACAGCCCTGAGCAGTTCTTC. Its protein is CSAYDSPEQFF.

This clonotype was detected ten times or more. The chain links TRBV20-1 to TRBJ1-1; 8 bases match TRBD1. The CDR3 is made up of 15 amino acids. The junction had 10 bases not matched to a gene; V was cut back by 3 bases and J by 4 bases. The germline gives CDR1 DFQATT, CDR2 SNEGSKA (reference sequence). CDR3: CSASRGRVFSTEAFF. For the CDR3, the DNA is TGCAGTGCTAGCAGGGGGCGGGTGTTCAGCACTGAAGCTTTCTTT.

This clonotype was detected ten times or more. V gene TRBV20-1 combines with J gene TRBJ2-1; 10 bases map to TRBD2. The germline CDR1 and CDR2 sequences are DFQATT and SNEGSKA (reference sequence). V lost 7 bases, J lost 8 bases, and 5 bases stayed unmatched. The CDR3 has 12 residues. For the CDR3, the DNA is TGCAGTGGTAGCGGGAGGAGGGATGAGCAGTTCTTC. Protein sequence: CSGSGRRDEQFF.

The chain employs TRBV24-1 and TRBJ2-5; 7 bases match TRBD1. CDR1 KGHDR and CDR2 SFDVKD come from the germline V gene. The CDR3 totals 13 residues. Trimming at V came to 9 bases and at J to 1 base, leaving 4 bases not matched to a gene. CDR3 in DNA: TGTGCCACCCCGGGACAGACCCAAGAGACCCAGTACTTC. Protein product: CATPGQTQETQYF.

This clonotype appeared a few times. The gene calls are TRBV4-1 and TRBJ2-2, with no clear D. CDR3 length: 18 residues. In germline, CDR1 is MGHRA, CDR2 YSYEKL. V was shortened by 5 bases and J by 4 bases, with 23 bases between the two germline ends. The CDR3 sequence: CASSAYPRVGWVTGELFF. The CDR3 DNA reads as TGCGCCAGCAGCGCCTACCCACGGGTGGGGTGGGTCACCGGGGAGCTGTTTTTT.